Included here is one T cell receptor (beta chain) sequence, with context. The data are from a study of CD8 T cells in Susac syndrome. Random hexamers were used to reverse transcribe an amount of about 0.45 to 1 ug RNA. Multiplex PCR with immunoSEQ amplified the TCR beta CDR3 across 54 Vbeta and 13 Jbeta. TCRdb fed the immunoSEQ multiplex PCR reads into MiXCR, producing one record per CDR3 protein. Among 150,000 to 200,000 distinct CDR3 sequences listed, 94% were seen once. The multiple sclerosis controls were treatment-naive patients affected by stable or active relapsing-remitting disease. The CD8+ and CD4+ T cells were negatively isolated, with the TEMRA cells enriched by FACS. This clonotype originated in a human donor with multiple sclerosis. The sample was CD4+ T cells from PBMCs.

CDR3 amino acids: CSVEAQDYGYTF. In nucleotides, the CDR3 is TGCAGCGTTGAGGCGCAAGACTATGGCTACACCTTC. The rearrangement links TRBV29-1 to TRBJ1-2; D uncertain. The germline V gene encodes CDR1 SQVTM and CDR2 ANQGSEA. The CDR3 sequence is 12 residues long. The V gene lost 3 bases and the J gene lost 3 bases, with 8 bases spanning the gap.